This T cell receptor (beta chain) was profiled in a study of tissue T cells after allogeneic stem cell transplantation. General study results and limits: This small cohort was clinically heterogeneous, and sampling depth was a limitation. TCR repertoires tracked anatomic similarity, regardless of disease or transplant status.

Sequencing of TCRbeta CDR3 at survey depth gave sequences and template counts. Produced via immunoSEQ multiplex PCR; TCRdb's table is partial and in-frame only. Among more than 2,500 clones listed, approximately 44% were seen once. V lost 4 bases, J lost 1 base, and 3 bases stayed unmatched. The CDR3 has 15 residues. The germline V gene encodes CDR1 SGHSN and CDR2 HYEKVE. This clone was found a few times. The antigen is not known. Gene names are the mouse ones. Read coverage stops 1 residue before the CDR3 terminus; the germline J gene supplies the remainder. As for time point: mouse harvest day 14 after allogeneic transplant. Mouse grafts combined 10^7 T-cell-depleted bone marrow cells with 10^6 splenic CD5+ T cells. Mice had MHC-mismatched B6 into BALB/c GVHD, sampled day 7 or 14.

This TCR derives from a female BALB/c mouse given C57BL/6 T cells with graft-versus-host disease after an allogeneic hematopoietic cell transplant. Material for sequencing was gut tissue. The rearrangement links TRBV12-1 to TRBJ2-4; 11 positions agree with TRBD2. CDR3 DNA, as far as it was read: TGTGCCAGCTCCGGACTGGGGGGCGGTCAAAACACCTTGTAC. This encodes CASSGLGGGQNTLY. The full CDR3 sequence reads CASSGLGGGQNTLYF.